This T cell receptor beta chain was observed in a study of spatial heterogeneity in lung cancer. General observations from the study: Tracking of tumor mutation counts was seen in expanded intratumoral alpha and beta TCR counts.

This clonotype was counted at least ten times. Its antigen is still unknown. The CDR3 covers 18 residues. Per the germline V gene, CDR1 is SGHVS and CDR2 is FQNEAQ. V dropped 5 bases and J dropped 7; count of bases not matched to a gene: 14. The time point denotes: sample taken at primary tumor resection. TCRdb itself ran the 5' RACE reads through MiXCR, one entry per CDR3 protein. The sample lists fewer than 30,000 distinct CDR3 sequences, just over 7% occurring once. The chain uses TRBV7-8 and TRBJ2-1; 13 bases match TRBD2. The sequenced sample was lung tumor tissue, obtained at surgery. The receptor's source is a male donor with early-stage non-small cell lung cancer. The CDR3 sequence: CASSVLAGGPSSRNEQFF. CDR3 nucleotides: TGTGCCAGCAGCGTACTAGCGGGGGGGCCGTCTAGTCGAAATGAGCAGTTCTTC.